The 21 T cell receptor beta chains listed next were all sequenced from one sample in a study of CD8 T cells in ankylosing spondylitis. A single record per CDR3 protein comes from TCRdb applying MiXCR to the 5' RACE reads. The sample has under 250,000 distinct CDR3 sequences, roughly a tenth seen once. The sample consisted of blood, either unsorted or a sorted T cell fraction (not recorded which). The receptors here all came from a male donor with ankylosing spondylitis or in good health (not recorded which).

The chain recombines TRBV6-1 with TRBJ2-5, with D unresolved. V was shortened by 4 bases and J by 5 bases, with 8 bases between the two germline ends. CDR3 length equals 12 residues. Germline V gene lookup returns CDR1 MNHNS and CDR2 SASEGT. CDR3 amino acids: CASSAYSETQYF. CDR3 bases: TGTGCCAGCAGTGCGTACTCGGAGACCCAGTACTTC.

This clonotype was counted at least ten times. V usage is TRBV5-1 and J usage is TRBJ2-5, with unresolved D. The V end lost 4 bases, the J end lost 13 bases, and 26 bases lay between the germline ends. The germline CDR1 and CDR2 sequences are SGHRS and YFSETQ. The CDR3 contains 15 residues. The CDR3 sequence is CASSVEPGSNPTGYF. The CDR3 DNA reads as TGCGCCAGCAGCGTGGAGCCAGGAAGCAATCCCACCGGGTACTTC.

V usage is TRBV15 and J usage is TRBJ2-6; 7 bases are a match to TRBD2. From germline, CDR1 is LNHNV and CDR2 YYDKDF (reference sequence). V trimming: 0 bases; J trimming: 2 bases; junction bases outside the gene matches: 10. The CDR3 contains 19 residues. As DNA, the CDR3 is TGTGCCACCAGCAGAGACGGGGGGTCCCCTCTACCTGGGGCCAACGTCCTGACTTTC. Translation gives CATSRDGGSPLPGANVLTF.

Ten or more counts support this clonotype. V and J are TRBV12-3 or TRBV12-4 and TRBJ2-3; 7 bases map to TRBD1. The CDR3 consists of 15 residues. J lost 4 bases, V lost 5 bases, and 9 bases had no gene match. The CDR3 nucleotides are TGTGCCAGCAGTCCAGCACAGGGGATGGCAGATACGCAGTATTTT. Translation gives CASSPAQGMADTQYF.

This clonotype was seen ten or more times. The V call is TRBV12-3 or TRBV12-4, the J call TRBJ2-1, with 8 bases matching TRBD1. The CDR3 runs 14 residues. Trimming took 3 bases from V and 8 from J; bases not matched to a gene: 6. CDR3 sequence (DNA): TGTGCCAGCAGTTTTCGACAGGGGATTGATGAGCAGTTCTTC. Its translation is CASSFRQGIDEQFF.

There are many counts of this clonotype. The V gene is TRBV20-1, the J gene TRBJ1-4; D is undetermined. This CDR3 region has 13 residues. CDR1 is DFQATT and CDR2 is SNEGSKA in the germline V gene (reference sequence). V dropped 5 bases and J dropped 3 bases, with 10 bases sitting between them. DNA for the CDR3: TGCAGTGCTCCGGGAGTTGCTAATGAAAAACTGTTTTTT. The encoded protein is CSAPGVANEKLFF.

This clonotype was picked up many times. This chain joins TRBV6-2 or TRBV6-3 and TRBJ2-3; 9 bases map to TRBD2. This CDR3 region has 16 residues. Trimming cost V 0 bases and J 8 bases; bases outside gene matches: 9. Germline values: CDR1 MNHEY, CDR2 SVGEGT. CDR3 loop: CASSYSPGREGVTQYF. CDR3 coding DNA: TGTGCCAGCAGTTACTCCCCGGGGCGGGAGGGTGTTACGCAGTATTTT.

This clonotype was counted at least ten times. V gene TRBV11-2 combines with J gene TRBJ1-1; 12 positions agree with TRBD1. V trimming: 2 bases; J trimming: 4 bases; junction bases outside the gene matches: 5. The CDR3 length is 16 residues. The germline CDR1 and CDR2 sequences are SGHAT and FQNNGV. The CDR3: CASSLWGQGAATEAFF. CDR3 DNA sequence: TGTGCCAGCAGCTTATGGGGACAGGGGGCGGCCACTGAAGCTTTCTTT.

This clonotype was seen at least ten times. The CDR3 is CASTASVRTGGNEQFF. CDR3 DNA sequence: TGTGCCAGCACCGCATCGGTCCGGACAGGCGGAAATGAGCAGTTCTTC. J is TRBJ2-1 and V is TRBV7-9; 7 nucleotides match TRBD1. This CDR3 contains 16 residues. Trimming took 7 bases from V and 7 from J; bases not matched to a gene: 16. From germline, CDR1 is SEHNR and CDR2 FQNEAQ (reference sequence).

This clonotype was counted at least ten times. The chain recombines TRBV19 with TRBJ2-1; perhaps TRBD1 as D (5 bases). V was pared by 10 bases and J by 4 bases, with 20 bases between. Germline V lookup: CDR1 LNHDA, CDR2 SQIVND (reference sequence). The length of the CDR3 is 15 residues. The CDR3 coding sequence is TGTGCCACCACGCGACAGCTACTATCATACAATGAGCAGTTCTTC. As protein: CATTRQLLSYNEQFF.

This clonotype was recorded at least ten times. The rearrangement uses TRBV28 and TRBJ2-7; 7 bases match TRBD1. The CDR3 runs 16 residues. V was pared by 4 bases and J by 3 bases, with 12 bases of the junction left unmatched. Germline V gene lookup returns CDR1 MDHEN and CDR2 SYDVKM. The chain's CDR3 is CASSSYPGQSDYEQYF. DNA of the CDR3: TGTGCCAGCAGTTCTTATCCGGGACAGAGCGACTACGAGCAGTACTTC. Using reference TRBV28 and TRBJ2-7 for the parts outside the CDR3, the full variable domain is DVKVTQSSRYLVKRTGEKVFLECVQDMDHENMFWYRQDPGLGLRLIYFSYDVKMKEKGDIPEGYSVSREKKERFSLILESASTNQTSMYLCASSSYPGQSDYEQYFGPGTRLTVT.

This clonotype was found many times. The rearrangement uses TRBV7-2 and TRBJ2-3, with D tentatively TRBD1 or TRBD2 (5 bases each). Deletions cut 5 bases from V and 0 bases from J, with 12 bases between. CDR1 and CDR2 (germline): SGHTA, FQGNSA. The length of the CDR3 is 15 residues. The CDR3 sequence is CASSRDGRSTDTQYF. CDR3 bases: TGTGCCAGCAGCAGGGACGGCAGAAGCACAGATACGCAGTATTTT. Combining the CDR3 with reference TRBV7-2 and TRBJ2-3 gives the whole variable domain GAGVSQSPSNKVTEKGKDVELRCDPISGHTALYWYRQSLGQGLEFLIYFQGNSAPDKSGLPSDRFSAERTGGSVSTLTIQRTQQEDSAVYLCASSRDGRSTDTQYFGPGTRLTVL.

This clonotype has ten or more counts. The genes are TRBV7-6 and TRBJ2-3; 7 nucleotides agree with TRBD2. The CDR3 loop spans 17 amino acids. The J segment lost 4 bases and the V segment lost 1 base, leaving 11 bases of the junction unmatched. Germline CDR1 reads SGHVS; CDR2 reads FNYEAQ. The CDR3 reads CASSLEVGGRVADTQYF. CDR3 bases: TGTGCCAGCAGCTTAGAGGTGGGCGGGAGAGTCGCAGATACGCAGTATTTT.

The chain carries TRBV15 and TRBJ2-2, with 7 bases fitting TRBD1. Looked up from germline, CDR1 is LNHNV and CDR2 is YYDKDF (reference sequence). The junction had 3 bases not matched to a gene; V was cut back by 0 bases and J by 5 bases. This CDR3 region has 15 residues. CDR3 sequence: CATSRDQQGTGELFF. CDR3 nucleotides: TGTGCCACCAGCAGAGATCAACAGGGGACCGGGGAGCTGTTTTTT.

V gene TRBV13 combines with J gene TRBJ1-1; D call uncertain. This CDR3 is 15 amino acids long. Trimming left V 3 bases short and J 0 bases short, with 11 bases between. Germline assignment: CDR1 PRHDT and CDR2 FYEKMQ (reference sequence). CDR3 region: CASSLGGIMNTEAFF. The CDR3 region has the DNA TGTGCCAGCAGCTTGGGAGGGATTATGAACACTGAAGCTTTCTTT.

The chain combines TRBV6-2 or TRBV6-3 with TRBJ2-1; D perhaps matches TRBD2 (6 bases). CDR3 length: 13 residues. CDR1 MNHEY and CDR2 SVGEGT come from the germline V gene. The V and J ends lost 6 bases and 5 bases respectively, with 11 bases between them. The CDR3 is CASSNPGDNEQFF. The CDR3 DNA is TGTGCCAGCAGCAACCCGGGAGACAATGAGCAGTTCTTC.

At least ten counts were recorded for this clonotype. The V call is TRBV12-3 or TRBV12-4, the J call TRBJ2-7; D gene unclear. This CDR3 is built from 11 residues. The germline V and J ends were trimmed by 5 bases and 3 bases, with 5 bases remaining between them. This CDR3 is CASSPNYEQYF. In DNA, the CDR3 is TGTGCCAGCAGTCCCAACTACGAGCAGTACTTC.

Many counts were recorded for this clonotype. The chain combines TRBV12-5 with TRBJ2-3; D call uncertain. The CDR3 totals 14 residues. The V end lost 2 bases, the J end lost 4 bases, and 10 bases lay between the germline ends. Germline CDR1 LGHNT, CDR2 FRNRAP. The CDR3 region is CASGLILSADTQYF. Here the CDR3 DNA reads TGTGCTAGTGGTTTGATACTAAGTGCAGATACGCAGTATTTT.

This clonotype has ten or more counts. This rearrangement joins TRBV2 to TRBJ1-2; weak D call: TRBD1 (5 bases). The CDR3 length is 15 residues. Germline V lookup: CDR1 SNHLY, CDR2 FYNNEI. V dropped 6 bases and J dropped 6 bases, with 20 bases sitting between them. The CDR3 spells CASRREAQGYHGYTF. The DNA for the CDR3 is TGTGCCAGCAGACGGGAAGCCCAGGGTTACCATGGCTACACCTTC.

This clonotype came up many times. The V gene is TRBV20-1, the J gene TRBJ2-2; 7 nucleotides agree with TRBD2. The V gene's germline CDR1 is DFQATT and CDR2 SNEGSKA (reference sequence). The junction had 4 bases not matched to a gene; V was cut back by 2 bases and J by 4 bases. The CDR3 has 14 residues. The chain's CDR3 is CSARKGGSTGELFF. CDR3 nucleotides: TGCAGTGCTAGAAAGGGAGGGAGCACCGGGGAGCTGTTTTTT.

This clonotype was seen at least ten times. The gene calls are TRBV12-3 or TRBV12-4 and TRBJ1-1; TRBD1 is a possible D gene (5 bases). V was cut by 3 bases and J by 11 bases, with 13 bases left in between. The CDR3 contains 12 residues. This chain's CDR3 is CASSFDGTDAFF. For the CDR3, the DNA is TGTGCCAGCAGTTTCGACGGGACGGATGCTTTCTTT.